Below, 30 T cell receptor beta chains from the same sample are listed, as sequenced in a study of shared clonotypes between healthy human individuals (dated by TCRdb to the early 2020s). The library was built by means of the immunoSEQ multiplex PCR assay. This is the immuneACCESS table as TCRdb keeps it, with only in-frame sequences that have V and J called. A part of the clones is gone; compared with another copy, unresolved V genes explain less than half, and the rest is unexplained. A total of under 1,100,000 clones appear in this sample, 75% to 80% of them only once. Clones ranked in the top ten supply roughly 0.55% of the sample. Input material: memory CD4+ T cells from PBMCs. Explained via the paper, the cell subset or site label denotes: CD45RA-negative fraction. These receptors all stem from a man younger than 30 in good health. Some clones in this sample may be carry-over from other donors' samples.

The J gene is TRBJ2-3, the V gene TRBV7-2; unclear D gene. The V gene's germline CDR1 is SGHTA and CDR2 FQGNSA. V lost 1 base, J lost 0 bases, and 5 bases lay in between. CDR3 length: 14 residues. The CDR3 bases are TGTGCCAGCAGCTTAGGTAGCAGCACAGATACGCAGTATTTT. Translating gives CASSLGSSTDTQYF.

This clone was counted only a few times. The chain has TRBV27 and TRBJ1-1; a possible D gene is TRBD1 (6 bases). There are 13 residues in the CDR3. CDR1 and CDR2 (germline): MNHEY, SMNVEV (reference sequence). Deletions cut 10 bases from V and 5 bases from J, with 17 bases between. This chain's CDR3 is CATEGPQGTEAFF. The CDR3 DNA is TGTGCCACCGAAGGGCCCCAGGGGACTGAAGCTTTCTTT.

CDR3 sequence reads: CASTGGPSQETQYF. The CDR3 DNA reads TGTGCCAGCACGGGGGGCCCCAGCCAAGAGACCCAGTACTTC. The rearrangement links TRBV2 to TRBJ2-5, with a tentative D call TRBD2 (7 bases). Trimming took off 7 bases at V and 1 base at J, with 13 bases between the two ends. This CDR3 comprises 14 residues. From germline, CDR1 is SNHLY and CDR2 FYNNEI.

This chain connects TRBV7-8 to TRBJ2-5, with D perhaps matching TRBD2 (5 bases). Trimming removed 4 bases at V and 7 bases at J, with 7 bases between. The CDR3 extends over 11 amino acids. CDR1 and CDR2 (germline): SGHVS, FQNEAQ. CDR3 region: CASSSAATQYF. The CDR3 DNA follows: TGTGCCAGCAGCTCAGCGGCGACCCAGTACTTC.

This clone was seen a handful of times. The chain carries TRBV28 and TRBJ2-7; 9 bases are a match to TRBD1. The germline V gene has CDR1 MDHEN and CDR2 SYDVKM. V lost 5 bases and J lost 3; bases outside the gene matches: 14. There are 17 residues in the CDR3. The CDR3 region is CASSPTPGTGNFYEQYF. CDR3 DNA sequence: TGTGCCAGCAGTCCAACTCCCGGGACAGGGAACTTCTACGAGCAGTACTTC. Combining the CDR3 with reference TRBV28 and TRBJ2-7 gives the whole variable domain DVKVTQSSRYLVKRTGEKVFLECVQDMDHENMFWYRQDPGLGLRLIYFSYDVKMKEKGDIPEGYSVSREKKERFSLILESASTNQTSMYLCASSPTPGTGNFYEQYFGPGTRLTVT.

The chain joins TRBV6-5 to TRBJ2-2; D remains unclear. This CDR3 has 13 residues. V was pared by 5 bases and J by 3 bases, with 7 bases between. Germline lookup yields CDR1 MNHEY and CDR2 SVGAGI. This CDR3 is CASSDPYTGELFF. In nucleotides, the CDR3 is TGTGCCAGCAGTGACCCCTACACCGGGGAGCTGTTTTTT.

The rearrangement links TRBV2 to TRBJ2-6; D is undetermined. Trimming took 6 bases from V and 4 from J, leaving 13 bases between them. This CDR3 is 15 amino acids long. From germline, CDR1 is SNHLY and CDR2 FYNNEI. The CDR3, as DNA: TGTGCCAGCAGAGCCCAAGGGATGGGGGCCAACGTCCTGACTTTC. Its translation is CASRAQGMGANVLTF.

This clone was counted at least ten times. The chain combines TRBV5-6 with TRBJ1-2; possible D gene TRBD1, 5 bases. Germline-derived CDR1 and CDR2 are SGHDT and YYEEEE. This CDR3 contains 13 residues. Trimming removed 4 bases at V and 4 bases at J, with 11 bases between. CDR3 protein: CASSRGSGYGYTF. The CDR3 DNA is TGTGCCAGCAGCAGGGGTTCCGGCTATGGCTACACCTTC.

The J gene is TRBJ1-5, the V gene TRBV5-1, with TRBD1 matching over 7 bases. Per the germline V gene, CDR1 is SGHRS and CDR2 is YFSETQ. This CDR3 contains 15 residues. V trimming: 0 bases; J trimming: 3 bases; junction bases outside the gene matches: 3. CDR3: CASSLGDSFNQPQHF. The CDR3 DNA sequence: TGCGCCAGCAGCTTGGGGGACAGCTTCAATCAGCCCCAGCATTTT.

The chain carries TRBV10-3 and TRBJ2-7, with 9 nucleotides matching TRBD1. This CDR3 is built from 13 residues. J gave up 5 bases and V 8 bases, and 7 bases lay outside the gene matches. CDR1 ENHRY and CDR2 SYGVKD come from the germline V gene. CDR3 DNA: TGTGCCATCGGCGATGGACAGGGGAACGAGCAGTACTTC. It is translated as CAIGDGQGNEQYF.

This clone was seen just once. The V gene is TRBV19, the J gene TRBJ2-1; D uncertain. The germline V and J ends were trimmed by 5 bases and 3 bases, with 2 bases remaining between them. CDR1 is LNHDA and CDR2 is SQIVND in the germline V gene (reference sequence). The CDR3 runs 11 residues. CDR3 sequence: CASSFYNEQFF. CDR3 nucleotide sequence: TGTGCCAGTAGTTTCTACAATGAGCAGTTCTTC.

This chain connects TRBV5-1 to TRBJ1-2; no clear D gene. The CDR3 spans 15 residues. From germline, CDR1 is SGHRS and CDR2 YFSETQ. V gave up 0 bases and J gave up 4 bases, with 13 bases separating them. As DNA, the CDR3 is TGCGCCAGCAGCTTGGACCGGCGGAAGGGCTATGGCTACACCTTC. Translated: CASSLDRRKGYGYTF.

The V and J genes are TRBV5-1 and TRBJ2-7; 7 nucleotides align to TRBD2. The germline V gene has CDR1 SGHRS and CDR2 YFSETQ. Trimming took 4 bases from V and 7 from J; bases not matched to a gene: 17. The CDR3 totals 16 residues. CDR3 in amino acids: CASSTLPGGSLGEQYF. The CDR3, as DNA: TGCGCCAGCAGCACCCTCCCGGGAGGATCCCTAGGGGAGCAGTACTTC. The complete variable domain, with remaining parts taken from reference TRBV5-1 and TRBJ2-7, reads KAGVTQTPRYLIKTRGQQVTLSCSPISGHRSVSWYQQTPGQGLQFLFEYFSETQRNKGNFPGRFSGRQFSNSRSEMNVSTLELGDSALYLCASSTLPGGSLGEQYFGPGTRLTVT.

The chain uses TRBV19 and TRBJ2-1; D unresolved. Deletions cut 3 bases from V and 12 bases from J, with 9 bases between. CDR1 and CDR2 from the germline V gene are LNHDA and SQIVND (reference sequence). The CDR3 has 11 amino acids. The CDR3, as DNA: TGTGCCAGTAGTATTTCAGCGAGGCAGTTCTTC. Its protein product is CASSISARQFF.

The CDR3 coding sequence is TGTGCCAGCAGCCTCGGACAGGGAATAGCCAAAAACATTCAGTACTTC. Its protein product is CASSLGQGIAKNIQYF. V usage is TRBV7-9 and J usage is TRBJ2-4; 8 nucleotides line up with TRBD1. This CDR3 has 16 amino acids. Germline V CDR1 and CDR2: SEHNR, FQNEAQ (reference sequence). V trimming: 5 bases; J trimming: 0 bases; junction bases outside the gene matches: 6.

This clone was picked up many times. CDR3 sequence: CASSHPTDTQYF. Here the CDR3 DNA reads TGCGCCAGCAGCCATCCCACAGATACGCAGTATTTT. The chain carries TRBV4-1 and TRBJ2-3; the D is unclear. This CDR3 has 12 residues. The germline V gene encodes CDR1 MGHRA and CDR2 YSYEKL. Trimming shortened V by 3 bases and J by 2 bases, and 3 bases separated the two germline ends.

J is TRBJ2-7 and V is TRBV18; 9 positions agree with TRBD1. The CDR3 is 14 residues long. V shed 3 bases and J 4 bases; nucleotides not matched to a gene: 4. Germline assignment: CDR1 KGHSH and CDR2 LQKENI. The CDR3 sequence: CASSPRDREYEQYF. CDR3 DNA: TGTGCCAGCTCACCCCGGGACAGGGAGTACGAGCAGTACTTC.

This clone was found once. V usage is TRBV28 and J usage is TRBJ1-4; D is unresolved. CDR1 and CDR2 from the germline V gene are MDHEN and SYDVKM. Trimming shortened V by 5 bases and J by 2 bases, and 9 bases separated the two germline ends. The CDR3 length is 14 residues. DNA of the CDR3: TGTGCCAGCAGTATCCCTGGGACTAATGAAAAACTGTTTTTT. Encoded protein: CASSIPGTNEKLFF.

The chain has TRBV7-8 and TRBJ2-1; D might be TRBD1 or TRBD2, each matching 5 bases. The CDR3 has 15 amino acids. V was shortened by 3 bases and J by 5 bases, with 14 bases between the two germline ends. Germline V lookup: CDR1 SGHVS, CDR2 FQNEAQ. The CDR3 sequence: CASSFGRRGDNEQFF. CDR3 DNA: TGTGCCAGCAGCTTTGGGCGGAGAGGGGACAATGAGCAGTTCTTC. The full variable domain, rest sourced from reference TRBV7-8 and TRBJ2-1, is GAGVSQSPRYKVAKRGQDVALRCDPISGHVSLFWYQQALGQGPEFLTYFQNEAQLDKSGLPSDRFFAERPEGSVSTLKIQRTQQEDSAVYLCASSFGRRGDNEQFFGPGTRLTVL.

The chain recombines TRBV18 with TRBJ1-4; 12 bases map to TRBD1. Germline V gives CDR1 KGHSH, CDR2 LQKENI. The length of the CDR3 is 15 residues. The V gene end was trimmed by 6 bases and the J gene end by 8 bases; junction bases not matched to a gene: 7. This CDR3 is CASSNLGTGGEKLFF. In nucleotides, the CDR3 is TGTGCCAGCTCCAATCTTGGGACAGGGGGCGAAAAACTGTTTTTT.

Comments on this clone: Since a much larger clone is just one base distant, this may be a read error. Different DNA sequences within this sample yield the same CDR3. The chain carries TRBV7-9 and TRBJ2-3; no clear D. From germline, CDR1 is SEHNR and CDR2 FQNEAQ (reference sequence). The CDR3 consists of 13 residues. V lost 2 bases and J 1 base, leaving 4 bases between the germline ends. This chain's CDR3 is CASSLLGTDTQYF. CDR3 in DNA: TGTGCCAGCAGCTTATTGGGCACAGATACGCAGTATTTT.

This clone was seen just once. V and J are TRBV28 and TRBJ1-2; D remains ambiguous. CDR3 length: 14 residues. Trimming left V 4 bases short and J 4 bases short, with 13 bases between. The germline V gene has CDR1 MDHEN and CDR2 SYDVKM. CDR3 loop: CASSSHPGSYGYTF. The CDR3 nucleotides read TGTGCCAGCAGTTCGCACCCGGGGAGCTATGGCTACACCTTC.

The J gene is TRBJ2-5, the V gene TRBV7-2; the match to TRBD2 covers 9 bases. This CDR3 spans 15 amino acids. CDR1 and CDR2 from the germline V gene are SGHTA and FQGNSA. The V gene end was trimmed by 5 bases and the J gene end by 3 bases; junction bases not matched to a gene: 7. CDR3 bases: TGTGCCAGCAGCAATAGCGGGAGTGGGGAAGAGACCCAGTACTTC. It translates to CASSNSGSGEETQYF.

This CDR3 reads CASSGRDREETQYF. CDR3 DNA: TGTGCCAGCAGCGGCCGGGACAGGGAAGAGACCCAGTACTTC. This sequence joins TRBV11-3 and TRBJ2-5, with TRBD1 matching 9 bases. The CDR3 has 14 amino acids. Germline CDR1 SGHNT, CDR2 YENEEA. V gave up 5 bases and J gave up 3 bases; unmatched junction bases: 4.

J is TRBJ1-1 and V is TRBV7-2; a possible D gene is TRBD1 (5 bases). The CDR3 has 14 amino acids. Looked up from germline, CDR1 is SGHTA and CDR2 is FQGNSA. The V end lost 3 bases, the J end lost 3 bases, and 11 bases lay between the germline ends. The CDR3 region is CASSFGTIHTEAFF. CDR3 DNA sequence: TGTGCCAGCAGCTTCGGGACCATACACACTGAAGCTTTCTTT.

The CDR3 DNA sequence: TGTGCCACCATGCTTCAGGGCGTATATGGCTACACCTTC. It encodes CATMLQGVYGYTF. The chain has TRBV5-6 and TRBJ1-2, with D maybe TRBD1 (5 bases). The CDR3 runs 13 residues. Germline values: CDR1 SGHDT, CDR2 YYEEEE. V gave up 9 bases and J gave up 5 bases, with 17 bases separating them. Based on the CDR3 plus reference TRBV5-6 and TRBJ1-2, the full variable domain is DAGVTQSPTHLIKTRGQQVTLRCSPKSGHDTVSWYQQALGQGPQFIFQYYEEEERQRGNFPDRFSGHQFPNYSSELNVNALLLGDSALYLCATMLQGVYGYTFGSGTRLTVV.

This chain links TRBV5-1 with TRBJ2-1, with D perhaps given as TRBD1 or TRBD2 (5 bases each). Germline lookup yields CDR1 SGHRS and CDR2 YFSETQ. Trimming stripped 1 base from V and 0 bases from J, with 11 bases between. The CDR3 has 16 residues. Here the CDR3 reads CASSLNRDASYNEQFF. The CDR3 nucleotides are TGCGCCAGCAGCTTGAATAGGGACGCCTCCTACAATGAGCAGTTCTTC.

CDR3 residues: CASSLASGAPAQAYEQYF. The DNA of the CDR3 is TGTGCCAGCAGCTTGGCTAGCGGGGCCCCTGCTCAGGCCTACGAGCAGTACTTC. The rearrangement uses TRBV5-6 and TRBJ2-7, with TRBD2 matching over 9 bases. With V trimmed by 0 bases and J by 2 bases, 12 bases remained unmatched. Germline CDR1 SGHDT, CDR2 YYEEEE. The CDR3 runs 18 residues.

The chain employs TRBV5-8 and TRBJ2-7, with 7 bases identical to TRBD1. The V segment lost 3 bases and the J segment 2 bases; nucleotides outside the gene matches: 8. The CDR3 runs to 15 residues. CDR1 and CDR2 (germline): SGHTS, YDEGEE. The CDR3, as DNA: TGTGCCAGCAGCTCTGACAGGGAAGGGCCCTACGAGCAGTACTTC. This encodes CASSSDREGPYEQYF.

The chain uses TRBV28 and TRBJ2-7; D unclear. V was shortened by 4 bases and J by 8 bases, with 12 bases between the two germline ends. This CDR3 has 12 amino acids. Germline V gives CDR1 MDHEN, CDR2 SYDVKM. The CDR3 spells CASSSAPPKQYF. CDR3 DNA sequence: TGTGCCAGCAGTTCAGCACCACCCAAGCAGTACTTC.